This T cell receptor beta chain derives from a study of persistence of HIV-infected CD4 T cells. In the study overall: A larger, less memory-rich fraction responded to anti-CD3/anti-CD28 beads than to antigen. Whole-study results and caveats: Within sorted populations, more oligoclonal TCRs accompanied more oligoclonal proviruses.

Only a few counts were recorded for this clone. Its matching antigen is unknown. The libraries were made with immunoSEQ version 4 in survey mode. The assay was immunoSEQ multiplex PCR, and TCRdb's table has in-frame clones only and misses some. The sample carries tens of thousands of clones, 88% recorded once. This nonspecific control used anti-CD3/anti-CD28 bead stimulation of CD4+ T cells. Responding CD4+ T cells were sorted by upregulation of both CD40 ligand and CD69. Plasma HIV-1 RNA stayed below 50 copies/mL for at least 4 years. Sequenced material: CD4+ T cells sorted from PBMCs after roughly 18-hour stimulation, taken from a patient who received antiretroviral therapy. This TCR was sampled from an adult woman with HIV who was CMV-seropositive.

The CDR3 spells CASSATGTGTNYGYTF. As DNA, the CDR3 is TGTGCCAGTAGTGCCACCGGGACAGGGACTAACTATGGCTACACCTTC. V and J are TRBV19 and TRBJ1-2; 9 nucleotides align to TRBD1. With 5 bases clipped from V and 0 bases from J, the junction kept 7 bases outside the gene matches. The CDR3 is 16 amino acids. Germline V lookup: CDR1 LNHDA, CDR2 SQIVND (reference sequence).